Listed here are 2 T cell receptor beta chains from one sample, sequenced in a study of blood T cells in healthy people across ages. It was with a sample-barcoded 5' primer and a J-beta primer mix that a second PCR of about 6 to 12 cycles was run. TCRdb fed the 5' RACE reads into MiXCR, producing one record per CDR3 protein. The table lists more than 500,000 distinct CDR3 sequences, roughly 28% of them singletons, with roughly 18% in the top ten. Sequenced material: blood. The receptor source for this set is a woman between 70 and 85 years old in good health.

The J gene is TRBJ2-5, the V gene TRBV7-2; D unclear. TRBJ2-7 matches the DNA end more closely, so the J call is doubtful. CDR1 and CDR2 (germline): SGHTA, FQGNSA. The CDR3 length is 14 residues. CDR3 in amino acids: CASSLVFATYEQYF. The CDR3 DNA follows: TGTGCCAGCAGCTTAGTATTTGCTACCTACGAGCAGTACTTC.

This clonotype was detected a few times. In DNA form, the CDR3 reads TGCGCCAGCAGCTTCGGGACAGGGGCCAATGAGCAGTTCTTC. Protein product: CASSFGTGANEQFF. V is TRBV5-1 and J is TRBJ2-1, with TRBD1 matching over 10 bases. J gave up 6 bases and V 2 bases, and 2 bases lay outside the gene matches. This CDR3 is built from 14 residues. Germline V gene data show CDR1 as SGHRS and CDR2 as YFSETQ.